Here is one T cell receptor (beta chain) with its context. Its antigen remains unknown. The data were obtained in a study of Ad26.COV2.S vaccination and SARS-CoV-2 variants. About the research overall: Each vaccinee took Ad26.COV2.S intramuscularly, once or twice 56 days apart. Whole-study findings and limits: Vaccine recipients surpassed placebo recipients in spike-specific TCR breadth.

Indicated treatment: 15 to 20 received Ad26.COV2.S at low or high dose, single or two shots; roughly five received placebo; per-sample allocation not given. Sampling took place 63 days after the first vaccine or placebo injection. Boston hosted the donor, who was an adult aged 18-55 years. An Ad26 vector carrying the Wuhan-strain SARS-CoV-2 spike served as the vaccine. CDR1 is SGHDN and CDR2 is FVKESK in the germline V gene. Trimming pared 4 bases from V and 8 bases from J, leaving 17 bases between. This CDR3 region has 14 residues. Assay used: immunoSEQ multiplex PCR; TCRdb lists only in-frame clones, some missing. The profile shows about 280,000 clones, approximately 89% of them singletons.

The sequence was collected from a person between 18 and 65 years old who received the Ad26.COV2.S COVID-19 vaccine or a placebo. The V and J genes are TRBV14 and TRBJ1-2, with D hard to call. The material sequenced was peripheral blood, taken in a trial of Ad26.COV2.S vaccine versus placebo. As DNA, the CDR3 is TGTGCCAGCAGCCGACGGACCCCGGAGCGCGGCTACACCTTC. Residues: CASSRRTPERGYTF.